The rows below give T cell receptor beta chains drawn from one sample of a study of PD-1 blockade in classical Hodgkin lymphoma. Profiling relied on immunoSEQ multiplex PCR, and the TCRdb table lists in-frame clones only, not all of them. The repertoire holds about 97,000 clones, approximately 80% seen once, with over 9% in the top ten. This material consisted of peripheral blood mononuclear cells (PBMCs), taken at baseline. These receptors were taken from a human donor with classical Hodgkin lymphoma. Both conserved end residues are part of each CDR3. Each record gives: J gene, D gene, V gene, CDR3 protein. A D gene is named only where the DNA matches it firmly.

J: TRBJ2-1
D: TRBD2
V: TRBV7-6
CDR3: CASSSFSGDSYNEQFF

J: TRBJ1-5
D: -
V: TRBV2
CDR3: CASGRDTNQPQHF

J: TRBJ2-3
D: TRBD2
V: TRBV27
CDR3: CASGSGSRGTQYF

J: TRBJ2-1
D: -
V: TRBV7-9
CDR3: CASSLGVNEQFF

J: TRBJ1-2
D: -
V: TRBV6-6
CDR3: CASSYGRDYGYTF

J: TRBJ2-7
D: -
V: TRBV7-7
CDR3: CASSPLRGGQYF

J: TRBJ2-3
D: -
V: TRBV5-4
CDR3: CASSRGGHSTDTQYF

J: TRBJ2-7
D: -
V: TRBV27
CDR3: CASSLAGTYEQYF

J: TRBJ2-7
D: -
V: TRBV7-8
CDR3: CASSLVGATYEQYF

J: TRBJ1-1
D: -
V: TRBV5-1
CDR3: CASSLASASTEAFF

J: TRBJ1-1
D: -
V: TRBV7-8
CDR3: CASSSRTEMNTEAFF

J: TRBJ2-7
D: -
V: TRBV21-1
CDR3: CASSKASRGYEQYF